Sequencing of this T cell receptor beta chain was carried out in a study of OX40 agonist ivuxolimab in advanced cancers. About the research overall: The diagnoses of dose-escalation patients were hepatocellular carcinoma, melanoma, renal cell or head and neck cancer. With a range of roughly 20 to 85, age averaged 60 years, and around 80% were male.

This table comes from immunoSEQ multiplex PCR, and its TCRdb copy is limited to in-frame clones, with some not included. The table records approximately 89,000 clones, about 91% of them present only once. Findings and caveats of the study: Certain nonresponders likewise exhibited a low normalized T-cell clonal expansion. The work left the antigen specificity of expanded peripheral T cells undetermined.

Comment on this clone: The antigen is not known.

The source of this sequence is an adult with an advanced solid tumor such as melanoma, head and neck, liver or kidney cancer. Material: CD4+ or CD8+ T cells sorted from blood, obtained in a trial of the OX40 agonist ivuxolimab.

This CDR3 is CASSLDSGRAETQYF. The CDR3, as DNA: TGTGCCAGCAGTTTAGATAGCGGGAGGGCAGAGACCCAGTACTTC. The chain couples TRBV28 to TRBJ2-5; 11 positions match TRBD2. The length of the CDR3 is 15 residues. CDR1 is MDHEN, CDR2 SYDVKM, per germline. J lost 4 bases, V lost 2 bases, and 3 bases had no gene match.